This T cell receptor beta chain comes out of a study of T cell clusters in autoimmune cytopenias. TRB was amplified from roughly 0.25 ug of peripheral blood genomic DNA per sample. TRB was amplified by touch-down multiplex PCR, primer pools A and B combined. TCRdb re-called the multiplex PCR reads, yielding one record per CDR3 amino acid sequence without DNA. The sample's table shows 3,000 to 3,500 distinct CDR3 sequences. There are 14 residues in the CDR3. The sample was also reused in another study, on T cell repertoires in aging, cancer and after chemotherapy.

The TCR comes from a human donor in good health. This chain links TRBV12-3 or TRBV12-4 with TRBJ1-5. Sequenced: peripheral blood. The CDR3 spells CASSYPDTNQPQHF.